One sample yielded the 32 T cell receptor beta chains listed below, sequenced in a study of a mutant IDH1 vaccine in newly diagnosed glioma. This sample's time point: baseline, week 1 (first vaccination visit). The treatment: pre-vaccination baseline after standard-of-care therapy. Some clones are missing from TCRdb's copy, which holds only in-frame ones; the method was immunoSEQ multiplex PCR. Among 50,000 to 65,000 clones listed, roughly 80% were seen once. The specimen comprised PBMCs, sampled from a glioma patient treated with radiotherapy, temozolomide or both. The receptor set was obtained from a man younger than 35 with glioma.

This clone was seen a single time. This rearrangement joins TRBV29-1 to TRBJ2-1, with D unresolved. The V end was cut by 2 bases, the J end by 8 bases, with 13 bases between. The CDR3 sequence is 13 residues long. CDR1 is SQVTM and CDR2 is ANQGSEA in the germline V gene. CDR3 DNA sequence: TGCAGCGTTGAACCGGTAAGCTTCGATGAGCAGTTCTTC. Translation gives CSVEPVSFDEQFF.

V gene TRBV5-1 combines with J gene TRBJ1-1, with 9 bases identical to TRBD1. The CDR3 spans 16 residues. V was pared by 1 base and J by 3 bases, with 7 bases of the junction left unmatched. CDR1 SGHRS and CDR2 YFSETQ come from the germline V gene. The CDR3 DNA is TGCGCCAGCAGCTTGATGGGACAGGGAACGGACACTGAAGCTTTCTTT. It translates to CASSLMGQGTDTEAFF.

The genes are TRBV2 and TRBJ2-2; 9 positions match TRBD1. The J segment lost 9 bases and the V segment lost 4 bases, leaving 15 bases of the junction unmatched. Germline loops: CDR1 SNHLY, CDR2 FYNNEI. The CDR3 length is 17 residues. CDR3 in amino acids: CASSGAKGTGPPRELFF. As DNA, the CDR3 is TGTGCCAGCAGTGGGGCGAAGGGGACAGGGCCCCCCAGGGAGCTGTTTTTT.

In this sample, this clone turned up a few times. The chain uses TRBV27 and TRBJ2-7; D is uncertain. The V gene's germline CDR1 is MNHEY and CDR2 SMNVEV (reference sequence). V gave up 5 bases and J gave up 3 bases, with 11 bases separating them. The CDR3 has 13 residues. The CDR3 DNA reads as TGTGCCAGCAGTACTCGACTTGGCTACGAGCAGTACTTC. It encodes CASSTRLGYEQYF.

This clone was observed a few times. The chain uses TRBV4-3 and TRBJ1-4, with 10 bases matching TRBD1. Germline V gene data show CDR1 as LGHNA and CDR2 as YSLEER. V lost 8 bases and J lost 6; bases outside the gene matches: 9. This CDR3 region has 15 residues. The CDR3 bases are TGCGCCAGCGGACAGACAGGGGGCAGGGATGAAAAACTGTTTTTT. Protein: CASGQTGGRDEKLFF.

This chain connects TRBV7-2 to TRBJ2-1; a possible D gene is TRBD2 (9 bases). The CDR3 spans 15 residues. CDR1 SGHTA and CDR2 FQGNSA come from the germline V gene. Trimming took off 5 bases at V and 6 bases at J, with 17 bases between the two ends. Written as DNA, the CDR3 is TGTGCCAGCAGCACAGGGGGTAGCGGGAGCAATGAGCAGTTCTTC. It translates to CASSTGGSGSNEQFF.

Turning to this clone: This CDR3 is also generated by other DNA sequences in the sample. The rearrangement links TRBV6-6 to TRBJ1-1; D call uncertain. Trimming removed 2 bases from V and 5 bases from J, with 6 bases in between. Per germline, CDR1 MNHNY and CDR2 SVGAGI (reference sequence). The CDR3 is made up of 12 amino acids. The CDR3 is CASSYLGTEAFF. CDR3 coding DNA: TGTGCCAGCAGTTACCTGGGTACTGAAGCTTTCTTT.

The chain carries TRBV5-1 and TRBJ1-1, with D perhaps matching TRBD1 (5 bases). The CDR3 length is 13 residues. The germline V gene has CDR1 SGHRS and CDR2 YFSETQ. V was pared by 4 bases and J by 0 bases, with 7 bases between. CDR3 residues: CASSVQVNTEAFF. CDR3 DNA sequence: TGCGCCAGCAGCGTACAGGTGAACACTGAAGCTTTCTTT.

The V gene is TRBV5-4, the J gene TRBJ1-4; 9 bases line up with TRBD1. Per germline, CDR1 SGHNT and CDR2 YYREEE (reference sequence). The CDR3 covers 15 residues. The trim removed 4 bases at V and 3 bases at J, leaving 4 bases unmatched. The DNA for the CDR3 is TGTGCCAGCAGCCCGCGACAGGGGGCTAATGAAAAACTGTTTTTT. It encodes CASSPRQGANEKLFF.

The chain carries TRBV5-4 and TRBJ2-3, with D tentatively TRBD1 (6 bases). The CDR3 is made up of 16 amino acids. The germline CDR1 and CDR2 sequences are SGHNT and YYREEE (reference sequence). V was pared by 2 bases and J by 6 bases, with 19 bases between. CDR3 DNA sequence: TGTGCCAGCAGCTTAGGGGGTCTTTTGTACTTGGATACGCAGTATTTT. It translates to CASSLGGLLYLDTQYF.

The chain has TRBV27 and TRBJ1-1; no clear D gene. The CDR3 loop spans 13 amino acids. Germline V gene lookup returns CDR1 MNHEY and CDR2 SMNVEV (reference sequence). Trimming removed 5 bases from V and 5 bases from J, with 12 bases in between. CDR3 in amino acids: CASSPRWVTEAFF. CDR3 in DNA: TGTGCCAGCAGTCCTCGGTGGGTAACTGAAGCTTTCTTT.

The CDR3, as DNA: TGTGCCAGCAGTCTTGGGACAGGGGGCTCTGGAAACACCATATATTTT. Translated, it gives CASSLGTGGSGNTIYF. V is TRBV2 and J is TRBJ1-3; 11 bases align to TRBD1. The trim removed 5 bases at V and 0 bases at J, leaving 3 bases unmatched. This CDR3 spans 16 amino acids. Germline loops: CDR1 SNHLY, CDR2 FYNNEI. Full variable domain (outside the CDR3, taken from reference TRBV2 and TRBJ1-3): EPEVTQTPSHQVTQMGQEVILRCVPISNHLYFYWYRQILGQKVEFLVSFYNNEISEKSEIFDDQFSVERPDGSNFTLKIRSTKLEDSAMYFCASSLGTGGSGNTIYFGEGSWLTVV.

A single count supports this clone. CDR3 sequence (DNA): TGTGCCAGCAGTTACCTTGGGGCTGAAGCTTTCTTT. Translating gives CASSYLGAEAFF. This chain joins TRBV6-6 and TRBJ1-1; D ambiguous. The germline V and J ends were trimmed by 2 bases and 6 bases, with 7 bases remaining between them. CDR3 length: 12 residues. CDR1 and CDR2 (germline): MNHNY, SVGAGI (reference sequence).

The CDR3 sequence is CSVVGQAMNTEAFF. CDR3 sequence (DNA): TGCAGCGTTGTAGGACAGGCGATGAACACTGAAGCTTTCTTT. The chain couples TRBV29-1 to TRBJ1-1; 7 bases line up with TRBD1. The V and J ends lost 4 bases and 0 bases, in that order; junction bases with no gene match: 5. The germline gives CDR1 SQVTM, CDR2 ANQGSEA. The CDR3 has 14 residues.

V is TRBV5-1 and J is TRBJ1-3; tentative D call: TRBD1 (6 bases). Germline values: CDR1 SGHRS, CDR2 YFSETQ. This CDR3 has 16 residues. V was trimmed by 5 bases and J by 4 bases, leaving 19 bases between them. The CDR3 loop reads CASSFEGGAVGNTIYF. The CDR3 DNA reads TGCGCCAGCAGTTTCGAGGGGGGGGCCGTCGGAAACACCATATATTTT.

This clone turned up a few times. J is TRBJ2-7 and V is TRBV7-8; the match to TRBD2 covers 7 bases. V was clipped by 1 base and J by 3 bases; unmatched bases: 9. The V gene's germline CDR1 is SGHVS and CDR2 FQNEAQ. The CDR3 runs 16 residues. CDR3 bases: TGTGCCAGCAGCTTAGATCGCGGGAGCACCTTCTACGAGCAGTACTTC. Protein product: CASSLDRGSTFYEQYF.

The chain is built from TRBV4-1 and TRBJ1-1; D is unresolved. Germline V gene data show CDR1 as MGHRA and CDR2 as YSYEKL. V shed 0 bases and J shed 5 bases, with 13 bases lying between them. The CDR3 has 15 residues. The CDR3 DNA follows: TGCGCCAGCAGCCAAGAGCCCGTCTTGAGGACTGAAGCTTTCTTT. Translated: CASSQEPVLRTEAFF.

The J gene is TRBJ1-1, the V gene TRBV7-8; TRBD1 matches 10 bases. Trimming cost V 1 base and J 7 bases; bases outside gene matches: 12. Germline V lookup: CDR1 SGHVS, CDR2 FQNEAQ. The CDR3 runs to 17 residues. The CDR3 protein is CASSLGDRGGSRFEAFF. As DNA, the CDR3 is TGTGCCAGCAGCTTAGGGGACAGGGGCGGGAGCAGGTTTGAAGCTTTCTTT.

J is TRBJ1-5 and V is TRBV1. TRBV1 is a pseudogene. The CDR3 runs to 17 residues. CDR3 bases: TGCACCAGCAGCCAAGAAGGTATTCCACGGAACAATCAGCCCCAGCATTTT. Translating gives CTSSQEGIPRNNQPQHF.

This clone occurred once. Here the CDR3 reads CASSVVDTEAFF. The CDR3 nucleotides read TGTGCCAGCAGCGTAGTTGACACTGAAGCTTTCTTT. V gene TRBV9 combines with J gene TRBJ1-1; no clear D gene. Germline assignment: CDR1 SGDLS and CDR2 YYNGEE. V was clipped by 0 bases and J by 3 bases, with 3 bases between them. The length of the CDR3 is 12 residues.

The chain uses TRBV13 and TRBJ2-5; TRBD2 agrees at 16 bases. CDR1 PRHDT and CDR2 FYEKMQ come from the germline V gene (reference sequence). CDR3 size: 18 residues. J gave up 4 bases and V 6 bases, and 11 bases lay outside the gene matches. CDR3 DNA sequence: TGTGCCAGCAGAAAGGCCGGGACTAGCGGGAGGGAGGTAGAGACCCAGTACTTC. It yields the protein CASRKAGTSGREVETQYF.

The chain combines TRBV6-6 with TRBJ1-2; D is unresolved. CDR3 length: 13 amino acids. CDR1 and CDR2 (germline): MNHNY, SVGAGI (reference sequence). V lost 6 bases, J lost 4 bases, and 12 bases lay in between. DNA for the CDR3: TGTGCCAGCAGCCCATCAGGAGGCTATGGCTACACCTTC. Amino acid sequence: CASSPSGGYGYTF.

The V and J genes are TRBV7-2 and TRBJ2-7; no definite D call. Trimming pared 4 bases from V and 0 bases from J, leaving 4 bases between. Looked up from germline, CDR1 is SGHTA and CDR2 is FQGNSA. This CDR3 has 12 residues. The CDR3 protein is CASSSSSYEQYF. The CDR3 region has the DNA TGTGCCAGCAGCTCGAGCTCCTACGAGCAGTACTTC.

This clone was counted a few times. The V call is TRBV4-3, the J call TRBJ1-1; D is unresolved. V was clipped by 6 bases and J by 1 base, with 12 bases between them. The germline V gene encodes CDR1 LGHNA and CDR2 YSLEER. This CDR3 has 14 amino acids. The CDR3 DNA reads as TGCGCCAGCAGGACCACAATTCAGAACACTGAAGCTTTCTTT. Protein product: CASRTTIQNTEAFF.

The genes are TRBV2 and TRBJ1-1; no firm D call. Germline CDR1 is SNHLY and CDR2 is FYNNEI. Trimming removed 3 bases from V and 0 bases from J, with 2 bases in between. The CDR3 runs to 12 residues. CDR3 nucleotide sequence: TGTGCCAGCAGTGACGTGAACACTGAAGCTTTCTTT. This translates into CASSDVNTEAFF.

The gene calls are TRBV6-5 and TRBJ1-6, with 9 nucleotides matching TRBD1. Germline V gene sequence: CDR1 MNHEY, CDR2 SVGAGI. V dropped 4 bases and J dropped 6; count of bases not matched to a gene: 7. The CDR3 runs 16 residues. CDR3 residues: CASSSPGQGSNSPLHF. CDR3 in DNA: TGTGCCAGCAGTTCCCCGGGACAGGGATCTAATTCACCCCTCCACTTT.

On this clone: Other nucleotide sequences from this sample produce the same CDR3. V is TRBV5-1 and J is TRBJ1-1; the D is unclear. The CDR3 has 13 residues. Trimming took off 4 bases at V and 2 bases at J, with 9 bases between the two ends. CDR1 is SGHRS, CDR2 YFSETQ, per germline. The CDR3 nucleotides read TGCGCCAGCAGCCTCGGGGTTAACACTGAAGCTTTCTTT. This codes for CASSLGVNTEAFF.

This clone has more than one count but fewer than ten. The chain uses TRBV19 and TRBJ1-1; unclear D gene. The CDR3 contains 16 residues. Trimming stripped 3 bases from V and 0 bases from J, with 14 bases between. The germline V gene has CDR1 LNHDA and CDR2 SQIVND (reference sequence). CDR3 region: CASSMGLGRMNTEAFF. The CDR3 nucleotides are TGTGCCAGTAGTATGGGTTTAGGCAGGATGAACACTGAAGCTTTCTTT.

This clone was picked up a small number of times. J is TRBJ1-1 and V is TRBV7-3; D remains unclear. Germline CDR1 SGHTA, CDR2 FQGTGA. Trimming cost V 2 bases and J 4 bases, with 11 bases left between them. CDR3 length: 14 residues. The CDR3: CASSLSGGGTEAFF. The CDR3 DNA reads TGTGCCAGCAGCTTATCTGGCGGCGGCACTGAAGCTTTCTTT. The full variable domain, completed using reference TRBV7-3 and TRBJ1-1, is GAGVSQTPSNKVTEKGKYVELRCDPISGHTALYWYRQSLGQGPEFLIYFQGTGAADDSGLPNDRFFAVRPEGSVSTLKIQRTERGDSAVYLCASSLSGGGTEAFFGQGTRLTVV.

The CDR3 region is CASSLVAGQPQHF. The DNA of the CDR3 is TGCGCCAGCAGCTTGGTGGCAGGACAGCCCCAGCATTTT. V usage is TRBV5-1 and J usage is TRBJ1-5; no reliable D call. V was trimmed by 0 bases and J by 7 bases, leaving 8 bases between them. Germline values: CDR1 SGHRS, CDR2 YFSETQ. The CDR3 loop spans 13 amino acids.

The chain employs TRBV20-1 and TRBJ1-2; D unresolved. This CDR3 spans 11 amino acids. CDR1 is DFQATT, CDR2 SNEGSKA, per germline (reference sequence). V shed 5 bases and J shed 7 bases, with 11 bases lying between them. The CDR3 DNA reads as TGCAGTGCTCCCCCAGGAATTGGCTACACCTTC. Protein: CSAPPGIGYTF.

This rearrangement joins TRBV19 to TRBJ2-7; maybe TRBD2 (6 bases). This CDR3 has 13 amino acids. V was clipped by 10 bases and J by 3 bases, with 16 bases between them. Germline loops: CDR1 LNHDA, CDR2 SQIVND (reference sequence). The CDR3, as DNA: TGTGCCACCCGGGACTTGCCAGGCTACGAGCAGTACTTC. Protein product: CATRDLPGYEQYF.